A selection of T cell receptor beta chains follows, all from one sample in a study of blood T cell repertoires in COVID-19. Only in-frame clones appear in the TCRdb table, and some are missing; sequencing was by immunoSEQ multiplex PCR. The sample shows about 150,000 clones, 65% to 90% of them seen only once. Sequences were obtained from peripheral blood. These receptors were obtained from a woman aged 55 to 70 with active or convalescent COVID-19. Each CDR3 is given with its conserved first and last residue. Fields, in order: V gene, D gene, clone size, CDR3 length, J gene, CDR3 protein, CDR3 DNA. D genes are given only for firm matches. Clone size, where shown, is once, few, many, or a class for clones that have expanded.

v_call: TRBV6-5; d_call: .; clone_size: .; cdr3_length: 13; j_call: TRBJ1-6; cdr3_aa: CAATGGGRSPLHF; cdr3_nt: TGTGCCGCCACGGGGGGCGGAAGGTCACCCCTCCACTTT
v_call: TRBV10-3; d_call: .; clone_size: once; cdr3_length: 13; j_call: TRBJ2-5; cdr3_aa: CAIAGPIQETQYF; cdr3_nt: TGTGCCATCGCAGGGCCAATTCAAGAGACCCAGTACTTC
v_call: TRBV7-9; d_call: TRBD1; clone_size: .; cdr3_length: 15; j_call: TRBJ1-6; cdr3_aa: CASSNDRELNSPLHF; cdr3_nt: TGTGCCAGCAGCAATGACAGGGAGCTCAATTCACCCCTCCACTTT
v_call: TRBV3-1/TRBV3-2; d_call: .; clone_size: .; cdr3_length: 14; j_call: TRBJ1-5; cdr3_aa: CASSHGASNQPQHF; cdr3_nt: TGTGCCAGCAGCCACGGTGCGAGCAATCAGCCCCAGCATTTT
v_call: TRBV4-3; d_call: TRBD2; clone_size: .; cdr3_length: 17; j_call: TRBJ2-1; cdr3_aa: CASSQGTTSGSYNEQFF; cdr3_nt: TGCGCCAGCAGCCAAGGGACCACTAGCGGCTCCTACAATGAGCAGTTCTTC
v_call: TRBV5-4; d_call: .; clone_size: .; cdr3_length: 15; j_call: TRBJ1-1; cdr3_aa: CASSFPGTLNTEAFF; cdr3_nt: TGTGCCAGCAGCTTCCCCGGGACACTAAACACTGAAGCTTTCTTT
v_call: TRBV10-1; d_call: .; clone_size: .; cdr3_length: 15; j_call: TRBJ2-5; cdr3_aa: CASSDQGRAEETQYF; cdr3_nt: TGCGCCAGCAGTGACCAGGGTCGCGCTGAAGAGACCCAGTACTTC
v_call: TRBV3-1/TRBV3-2; d_call: .; clone_size: .; cdr3_length: 16; j_call: TRBJ2-6; cdr3_aa: CASSRQVSSGANVLTF; cdr3_nt: TGTGCCAGCAGCCGACAGGTTAGCTCTGGGGCCAACGTCCTGACTTTC
v_call: TRBV2; d_call: .; clone_size: .; cdr3_length: 15; j_call: TRBJ1-5; cdr3_aa: CASSESVERNQPQHF; cdr3_nt: TGTGCCAGCAGTGAAAGTGTAGAGAGGAATCAGCCCCAGCATTTT
v_call: TRBV28; d_call: .; clone_size: .; cdr3_length: 13; j_call: TRBJ1-5; cdr3_aa: CASTDSLRSSQHF; cdr3_nt: TGTGCCAGCACTGACAGCCTCCGGTCGTCCCAGCATTTT
v_call: TRBV28; d_call: .; clone_size: .; cdr3_length: 15; j_call: TRBJ2-5; cdr3_aa: CASSYYSGTGGTQYF; cdr3_nt: TGTGCCAGCAGTTATTACTCCGGGACCGGGGGGACCCAGTACTTC
v_call: TRBV10-3; d_call: TRBD2; clone_size: .; cdr3_length: 15; j_call: TRBJ2-1; cdr3_aa: CAISELERGYNEQFF; cdr3_nt: TGTGCCATCAGTGAGCTTGAGCGGGGTTACAATGAGCAGTTCTTC
v_call: TRBV6-5; d_call: .; clone_size: .; cdr3_length: 13; j_call: TRBJ2-3; cdr3_aa: CASSLTGTDTQYF; cdr3_nt: TGTGCCAGCAGCTTGACAGGCACAGATACGCAGTATTTT
v_call: TRBV28; d_call: .; clone_size: .; cdr3_length: 13; j_call: TRBJ2-2; cdr3_aa: CASSSRAAGKLFF; cdr3_nt: TGTGCCAGCAGCAGTCGGGCGGCGGGTAAGCTGTTTTTT
v_call: TRBV2; d_call: .; clone_size: .; cdr3_length: 12; j_call: TRBJ2-7; cdr3_aa: CASSAYIDEQYF; cdr3_nt: TGTGCCAGCAGTGCTTACATTGACGAGCAGTACTTC
v_call: TRBV2; d_call: .; clone_size: .; cdr3_length: 14; j_call: TRBJ1-5; cdr3_aa: CASRPVDRSQPQHF; cdr3_nt: TGTGCCAGCAGGCCCGTAGACAGGTCTCAGCCCCAGCATTTT
v_call: TRBV11-2; d_call: .; clone_size: .; cdr3_length: 16; j_call: TRBJ1-3; cdr3_aa: CASSFSSDSSGNTIYF; cdr3_nt: TGTGCCAGCAGCTTCTCATCGGACAGCTCTGGAAACACCATATATTTT
v_call: TRBV7-3; d_call: .; clone_size: .; cdr3_length: 13; j_call: TRBJ2-2; cdr3_aa: CASSQLVTGELFF; cdr3_nt: TGTGCCAGCAGCCAACTAGTTACCGGGGAGCTGTTTTTT
v_call: TRBV5-1; d_call: .; clone_size: .; cdr3_length: 14; j_call: TRBJ2-1; cdr3_aa: CASSYGGQGAEQFF; cdr3_nt: TGCGCCAGCAGCTACGGGGGGCAGGGAGCTGAGCAGTTCTTC
v_call: TRBV10-3; d_call: .; clone_size: .; cdr3_length: 12; j_call: TRBJ2-2; cdr3_aa: CAISAGTGELFF; cdr3_nt: TGTGCCATCAGTGCAGGGACCGGGGAGCTGTTTTTT
v_call: TRBV28; d_call: .; clone_size: .; cdr3_length: 14; j_call: TRBJ1-1; cdr3_aa: CASKTHSMNTEAFF; cdr3_nt: TGTGCCAGCAAGACTCATTCCATGAACACTGAAGCTTTCTTT
v_call: TRBV29-1; d_call: .; clone_size: .; cdr3_length: 13; j_call: TRBJ1-1; cdr3_aa: CSVQSGGNTEAFF; cdr3_nt: TGCAGCGTTCAATCCGGGGGGAACACTGAAGCTTTCTTT
v_call: TRBV12-2; d_call: .; clone_size: once; cdr3_length: 19; j_call: TRBJ1-5; cdr3_aa: CASRLPEEPKGQRSQPQHF; cdr3_nt: TGTGCAAGTCGCTTACCAGAGGAGCCAAAGGGACAGCGGAGTCAGCCCCAGCATTTT
v_call: TRBV5-1; d_call: .; clone_size: .; cdr3_length: 14; j_call: TRBJ1-1; cdr3_aa: CASSFGRGYTEAFF; cdr3_nt: TGCGCCAGCAGCTTCGGCAGGGGCTACACTGAAGCTTTCTTT
v_call: TRBV3-1/TRBV3-2; d_call: TRBD2; clone_size: once; cdr3_length: 15; j_call: TRBJ2-3; cdr3_aa: CASSTRLAGEDTQYF; cdr3_nt: TGTGCCAGCAGCACAAGACTAGCGGGAGAAGATACGCAGTATTTT
v_call: TRBV2; d_call: TRBD1; clone_size: .; cdr3_length: 14; j_call: TRBJ1-5; cdr3_aa: CASNSGTGGQPQHF; cdr3_nt: TGTGCCAGCAACTCCGGGACAGGGGGTCAGCCCCAGCATTTT
v_call: TRBV30; d_call: .; clone_size: .; cdr3_length: 13; j_call: TRBJ1-2; cdr3_aa: CAWRPAGAYGYTF; cdr3_nt: TGTGCCTGGAGGCCGGCAGGGGCCTATGGCTACACCTTC
v_call: TRBV19; d_call: TRBD1; clone_size: .; cdr3_length: 17; j_call: TRBJ1-5; cdr3_aa: CASSIWQGAPGNQPQHF; cdr3_nt: TGTGCCAGTAGTATTTGGCAGGGGGCCCCTGGCAATCAGCCCCAGCATTTT
v_call: TRBV12-3/TRBV12-4; d_call: .; clone_size: .; cdr3_length: 13; j_call: TRBJ1-5; cdr3_aa: CASSLGEVMPQHF; cdr3_nt: TGTGCCAGCAGCCTAGGGGAAGTAATGCCCCAGCATTTT
v_call: TRBV6-2/TRBV6-3; d_call: TRBD2; clone_size: .; cdr3_length: 15; j_call: TRBJ2-3; cdr3_aa: CASSYRLAVGDTQYF; cdr3_nt: TGTGCCAGCAGTTACAGGCTAGCGGTCGGCGATACGCAGTATTTT
v_call: TRBV19; d_call: TRBD1; clone_size: .; cdr3_length: 14; j_call: TRBJ1-1; cdr3_aa: CASSLGTVGTEAFF; cdr3_nt: TGTGCCAGTAGTCTTGGGACAGTGGGCACTGAAGCTTTCTTT
v_call: TRBV6-5; d_call: TRBD1; clone_size: .; cdr3_length: 15; j_call: TRBJ1-5; cdr3_aa: CASTPAGGSNQPQHF; cdr3_nt: TGTGCCAGCACTCCTGCAGGGGGAAGCAATCAGCCCCAGCATTTT
v_call: TRBV24-1; d_call: TRBD2; clone_size: .; cdr3_length: 16; j_call: TRBJ2-1; cdr3_aa: CATSDTTSGKDNEQFF; cdr3_nt: TGTGCCACCAGTGACACGACTAGCGGGAAGGACAATGAGCAGTTCTTC
v_call: TRBV2; d_call: .; clone_size: .; cdr3_length: 14; j_call: TRBJ2-3; cdr3_aa: CASSPTGSTDTQYF; cdr3_nt: TGTGCCAGCAGCCCAACAGGGAGTACGGATACGCAGTATTTT
v_call: TRBV7-2; d_call: TRBD1; clone_size: .; cdr3_length: 14; j_call: TRBJ1-1; cdr3_aa: CASSTGTGLTEAFF; cdr3_nt: TGTGCCAGCAGCACCGGGACAGGGCTTACTGAAGCTTTCTTT
v_call: TRBV5-1; d_call: TRBD1; clone_size: .; cdr3_length: 16; j_call: TRBJ1-2; cdr3_aa: CASRDRTGGAGHGYTF; cdr3_nt: TGCGCCAGCAGAGACCGTACAGGGGGCGCAGGTCATGGCTACACCTTC
v_call: TRBV4-1; d_call: TRBD1; clone_size: .; cdr3_length: 16; j_call: TRBJ1-4; cdr3_aa: CASSPSDRGSYEKLFF; cdr3_nt: TGCGCCAGCAGCCCTTCGGACAGGGGGTCTTATGAAAAACTGTTTTTT
v_call: TRBV7-2; d_call: .; clone_size: .; cdr3_length: 14; j_call: TRBJ1-4; cdr3_aa: CASSFLATNEKLFF; cdr3_nt: TGTGCCAGCAGCTTTCTTGCAACTAATGAAAAACTGTTTTTT
v_call: TRBV7-8; d_call: TRBD2; clone_size: .; cdr3_length: 16; j_call: TRBJ2-7; cdr3_aa: CASSLPRTSGSYEQYF; cdr3_nt: TGTGCCAGCAGCTTACCAAGGACTAGCGGGAGCTACGAGCAGTACTTC
v_call: TRBV28; d_call: TRBD1; clone_size: .; cdr3_length: 14; j_call: TRBJ1-6; cdr3_aa: CASGRQGTYSPLHF; cdr3_nt: TGTGCCAGTGGAAGACAGGGGACTTATTCACCCCTCCACTTT
v_call: TRBV4-3; d_call: .; clone_size: .; cdr3_length: 15; j_call: TRBJ2-3; cdr3_aa: CASSQVLRGADTQYF; cdr3_nt: TGCGCCAGCAGCCAAGTTCTCAGGGGCGCAGATACGCAGTATTTT
v_call: TRBV18; d_call: TRBD2; clone_size: .; cdr3_length: 16; j_call: TRBJ2-5; cdr3_aa: CASSLTSGGNQETQYF; cdr3_nt: TGTGCCAGCTCACTTACTAGCGGGGGGAACCAAGAGACCCAGTACTTC
v_call: TRBV3-1/TRBV3-2; d_call: .; clone_size: .; cdr3_length: 16; j_call: TRBJ1-3; cdr3_aa: CASSQAPGLSGNTIYF; cdr3_nt: TGTGCCAGCAGCCAAGCCCCAGGGCTCTCTGGAAACACCATATATTTT
v_call: TRBV6-1; d_call: .; clone_size: once; cdr3_length: 15; j_call: TRBJ2-5; cdr3_aa: CASSEFYQRQETQYF; cdr3_nt: TGTGCCAGCAGTGAGTTTTACCAGCGGCAAGAGACCCAGTACTTC
v_call: TRBV4-3; d_call: .; clone_size: .; cdr3_length: 17; j_call: TRBJ2-1; cdr3_aa: CASSQDPPRNSYNEQFF; cdr3_nt: TGCGCCAGCAGCCAAGATCCTCCGCGAAACTCCTACAATGAGCAGTTCTTC
v_call: TRBV6-5; d_call: .; clone_size: .; cdr3_length: 15; j_call: TRBJ1-5; cdr3_aa: CASRFGQNSNQPQHF; cdr3_nt: TGTGCCAGCAGATTCGGACAGAATAGCAATCAGCCCCAGCATTTT
v_call: TRBV28; d_call: .; clone_size: .; cdr3_length: 17; j_call: TRBJ2-1; cdr3_aa: CASSLSRFGGKYNEQFF; cdr3_nt: TGTGCCAGCAGTTTATCCCGATTTGGCGGGAAATACAATGAGCAGTTCTTC
v_call: TRBV19; d_call: .; clone_size: .; cdr3_length: 15; j_call: TRBJ2-1; cdr3_aa: CASKTQGEGYNEQFF; cdr3_nt: TGTGCCAGTAAAACACAGGGGGAGGGTTACAATGAGCAGTTCTTC
v_call: TRBV5-6; d_call: .; clone_size: .; cdr3_length: 17; j_call: TRBJ1-1; cdr3_aa: CASSLETDRFMNTEAFF; cdr3_nt: TGTGCCAGCAGCTTGGAGACGGACAGATTTATGAACACTGAAGCTTTCTTT
v_call: TRBV3-1/TRBV3-2; d_call: .; clone_size: .; cdr3_length: 12; j_call: TRBJ1-1; cdr3_aa: CASSQGGTEAFF; cdr3_nt: TGTGCCAGCAGCCAGGGAGGGACTGAAGCTTTCTTT
v_call: TRBV4-3; d_call: TRBD2; clone_size: .; cdr3_length: 19; j_call: TRBJ2-2; cdr3_aa: CASSQIPGLAGGPGGELFF; cdr3_nt: TGCGCCAGCAGCCAGATCCCGGGACTAGCGGGAGGGCCGGGCGGGGAGCTGTTTTTT
v_call: TRBV14; d_call: TRBD1; clone_size: .; cdr3_length: 14; j_call: TRBJ1-6; cdr3_aa: CASSQTGTNSPLHF; cdr3_nt: TGTGCCAGCAGCCAGACAGGGACTAATTCACCCCTCCACTTT